These 23 T cell receptor beta chains were sequenced from one sample in a study of cytomegalovirus exposure and HLA in healthy donors. Vbeta (60) and Jbeta (13) primers were used in the PCR. Libraries were prepared by immunoSEQ multiplex PCR; TCRdb keeps only in-frame clonotypes and omits some of them. Here the sample table reports 60,000 to 65,000 clones. The sample consisted of PBMCs. The receptors stem from a woman between 18 and 29 years old in good health and CMV-seronegative.

The chain recombines TRBV7-3 with TRBJ2-2, with 11 bases matching TRBD1. V lost 5 bases and J lost 5; bases outside the gene matches: 10. CDR1 is SGHTA, CDR2 FQGTGA, per germline. The CDR3 spans 17 residues. The CDR3 here is CASSPWKGQGVTGELFF. For the CDR3, the DNA is TGTGCCAGCAGCCCATGGAAGGGACAGGGGGTGACCGGGGAGCTGTTTTTT.

This chain uses TRBV29-1 with TRBJ2-1, with 9 bases identical to TRBD2. The CDR3 runs 14 residues. Germline-derived CDR1 and CDR2 are SQVTM and ANQGSEA. With V trimmed by 4 bases and J by 7 bases, 8 bases remained unmatched. The CDR3 region has the DNA TGCAGCGTTGTTGGCGGGGGGGTCTGGAATGAGCAGTTCTTC. It codes for CSVVGGGVWNEQFF.

The chain combines TRBV29-1 with TRBJ2-1, with D possibly matching TRBD2 (5 bases). This CDR3 contains 15 residues. The ends were cut back, 0 bases at V and 1 base at J, with 10 bases in the middle. Germline V lookup: CDR1 SQVTM, CDR2 ANQGSEA. The CDR3 coding sequence is TGCAGCGTTGAAGAAAGAGGGTTTTCCTACAATGAGCAGTTCTTC. Its translation is CSVEERGFSYNEQFF.

The CDR3 nucleotides read TGTGCCAGCAGCTGGGAACAGGGAACTGAAGCTTTCTTT. This codes for CASSWEQGTEAFF. The chain recombines TRBV7-9 with TRBJ1-1; a weak D match, TRBD1 (6 bases). Between the trimmed V and J ends, which lost 4 bases and 5 bases, there was a span of 11 bases. The CDR3 contains 13 residues. CDR1 SEHNR and CDR2 FQNEAQ come from the germline V gene (reference sequence).

The chain uses TRBV6-5 and TRBJ1-1; TRBD1 matches 10 bases. J was trimmed by 8 bases and V by 6 bases; bases with no gene match: 12. CDR3 length: 15 residues. The germline V gene has CDR1 MNHEY and CDR2 SVGAGI. The CDR3 loop is CASRRKTGGNREAFF. The CDR3 DNA reads TGTGCCAGCAGGAGAAAGACAGGGGGCAATCGAGAAGCTTTCTTT.

The chain combines TRBV5-1 with TRBJ1-2; 7 bases match TRBD1. The V and J ends lost 4 bases and 2 bases, in that order; junction bases with no gene match: 5. Germline lookup yields CDR1 SGHRS and CDR2 YFSETQ. CDR3 size: 14 residues. The CDR3 coding sequence is TGCGCCAGCAGCAGAACAGGGGAAAACTATGGCTACACCTTC. Its translation is CASSRTGENYGYTF.

The V and J genes are TRBV6-6 and TRBJ1-5; 7 nucleotides align to TRBD1. The J segment lost 1 base and the V segment lost 0 bases, leaving 3 bases of the junction unmatched. From germline, CDR1 is MNHNY and CDR2 SVGAGI (reference sequence). The CDR3 extends over 16 amino acids. The CDR3 DNA reads as TGTGCCAGCAGTTACTCAAGACAGGGAAGCAATCAGCCCCAGCATTTT. Amino acids: CASSYSRQGSNQPQHF.

This chain uses TRBV9 with TRBJ2-3; D remains unclear. Trimming stripped 4 bases from V and 2 bases from J, with 5 bases between. This CDR3 has 12 amino acids. Germline assignment: CDR1 SGDLS and CDR2 YYNGEE. The CDR3 protein is CASSPSTDTQYF. The CDR3 coding sequence is TGTGCCAGCAGCCCATCCACAGATACGCAGTATTTT.

The rearrangement uses TRBV9 and TRBJ2-7, with 13 bases aligning to TRBD2. V lost 3 bases to trimming and J lost 2 bases; unmatched junction nucleotides: 5. CDR1 is SGDLS and CDR2 is YYNGEE in the germline V gene. The CDR3 spans 16 residues. The CDR3 DNA is TGTGCCAGCAGCGCCTCCGGACTAGCGGGAGCCTACGAGCAGTACTTC. As protein: CASSASGLAGAYEQYF.

This chain connects TRBV4-1 to TRBJ1-1; 8 nucleotides agree with TRBD1. Trimming removed 0 bases from V and 7 bases from J; junction bases left unmatched: 10. The CDR3 covers 16 residues. CDR1 is MGHRA and CDR2 is YSYEKL in the germline V gene. Here the CDR3 reads CASSQDRGQGGSEAFF. The CDR3 nucleotides read TGCGCCAGCAGCCAAGATCGAGGACAGGGAGGGAGTGAAGCTTTCTTT.

V and J are TRBV5-1 and TRBJ2-5, with D perhaps matching TRBD1 (6 bases). Germline assignment: CDR1 SGHRS and CDR2 YFSETQ. The CDR3 extends over 13 amino acids. Trimming removed 7 bases at V and 4 bases at J, with 14 bases between. Here the CDR3 reads CASRTGSLETQYF. The CDR3 nucleotides are TGCGCCAGCCGAACAGGGTCGTTAGAGACCCAGTACTTC. Complete variable domain (other parts from reference TRBV5-1 and TRBJ2-5): KAGVTQTPRYLIKTRGQQVTLSCSPISGHRSVSWYQQTPGQGLQFLFEYFSETQRNKGNFPGRFSGRQFSNSRSEMNVSTLELGDSALYLCASRTGSLETQYFGPGTRLLVL.

The J gene is TRBJ2-4, the V gene TRBV28; tentatively, D is TRBD2 (5 bases). The length of the CDR3 is 15 residues. Trimming shortened V by 5 bases and J by 3 bases, and 14 bases separated the two germline ends. CDR1 is MDHEN, CDR2 SYDVKM, per germline. The CDR3 bases are TGTGCCAGCAGTATAAGAGCGGATTACAAAAACATTCAGTACTTC. Residues: CASSIRADYKNIQYF.

Measured by frequency, this clone is medium-sized. The rearrangement joins TRBV6-4 to TRBJ2-2; the match to TRBD2 covers 9 bases. In germline, CDR1 is MRHNA, CDR2 SNTAGT. The CDR3 sequence is 14 residues long. V shed 0 bases and J 7 bases; nucleotides not matched to a gene: 0. Here the CDR3 DNA reads TGTGCCAGCAGTGACTCTAGCGGGAGCGGGGAGCTGTTTTTT. Protein product: CASSDSSGSGELFF.

The rearrangement links TRBV4-1 to TRBJ1-1, with a tentative D call TRBD1 (5 bases). The germline V and J ends were trimmed by 4 bases and 0 bases, with 12 bases remaining between them. CDR1 MGHRA and CDR2 YSYEKL come from the germline V gene. The CDR3 has 15 residues. The CDR3 loop is CASSLEDRMNTEAFF. In DNA form, the CDR3 reads TGCGCCAGCAGCCTCGAAGACAGAATGAACACTGAAGCTTTCTTT.

J is TRBJ1-1 and V is TRBV20-1; D is ambiguous. This CDR3 has 11 amino acids. Germline-derived CDR1 and CDR2 are DFQATT and SNEGSKA (reference sequence). Written as DNA, the CDR3 is TGCAGCATTAGAGTGAACACTGAAGCTTTCTTT. Residues: CSIRVNTEAFF.

V usage is TRBV2 and J usage is TRBJ2-7; maybe TRBD2 (6 bases). Germline loops: CDR1 SNHLY, CDR2 FYNNEI. The CDR3 covers 12 residues. V was shortened by 4 bases and J by 9 bases, with 13 bases between the two germline ends. The CDR3 loop reads CASSVLGEAQYF. The CDR3 DNA reads as TGTGCCAGCAGTGTTTTGGGGGAGGCGCAGTACTTC.

CDR3 loop: CASSRPTGGTGELFF. The CDR3 DNA follows: TGTGCCAGCAGTCGTCCAACAGGGGGGACCGGGGAGCTGTTTTTT. The chain uses TRBV28 and TRBJ2-2; 8 bases fit TRBD1. The CDR3 is made up of 15 amino acids. CDR1 MDHEN and CDR2 SYDVKM come from the germline V gene. V dropped 5 bases and J dropped 5; count of bases not matched to a gene: 7.

The genes are TRBV5-8 and TRBJ1-2; no reliable D call. The CDR3 consists of 17 residues. The V gene's germline CDR1 is SGHTS and CDR2 YDEGEE. Trimming took off 2 bases at V and 1 base at J, with 18 bases between the two ends. Here the CDR3 DNA reads TGTGCCAGCAGCTTCTCGGTCGGGAACAGATATAACTATGGCTACACCTTC. Amino acid sequence: CASSFSVGNRYNYGYTF. The entire variable domain, with the rest obtained from reference TRBV5-8 and TRBJ1-2, is as follows: EAGVTQSPTHLIKTRGQQATLRCSPISGHTSVYWYQQALGLGLQFLLWYDEGEERNRGNFPPRFSGRQFPNYSSELNVNALELEDSALYLCASSFSVGNRYNYGYTFGSGTRLTVV.

The V gene is TRBV15, the J gene TRBJ2-7; 8 positions match TRBD1. CDR3 length equals 13 residues. The V and J ends lost 3 bases and 4 bases, in that order; junction bases with no gene match: 2. From germline, CDR1 is LNHNV and CDR2 YYDKDF (reference sequence). In nucleotides, the CDR3 is TGTGCCACCAGCAGCGGACAGGGTTACGAGCAGTACTTC. Encoded protein: CATSSGQGYEQYF.

V is TRBV7-3 and J is TRBJ1-2, with 9 bases matching TRBD1. Germline-derived CDR1 and CDR2 are SGHTA and FQGTGA. Trimming cost V 5 bases and J 5 bases; bases outside gene matches: 9. There are 15 residues in the CDR3. CDR3 in amino acids: CASSPPRTGAYGYTF. CDR3 DNA: TGTGCCAGCAGCCCTCCCCGGACAGGGGCGTATGGCTACACCTTC.

The chain employs TRBV28 and TRBJ2-3, with 12 nucleotides matching TRBD2. Germline CDR1 is MDHEN and CDR2 is SYDVKM. This CDR3 spans 16 amino acids. V shed 5 bases, J shed 6 bases, and the junction held 9 bases outside the gene matches. The DNA of the CDR3 is TGTGCCAGCAGTCTGTACCGGACTAGCGGGGAGGATACGCAGTATTTT. Translating it yields CASSLYRTSGEDTQYF.

The chain recombines TRBV9 with TRBJ2-2; a weak D match, TRBD1 (6 bases). This CDR3 is 14 amino acids long. Deletions cut 2 bases from V and 5 bases from J, with 10 bases between. Germline V lookup: CDR1 SGDLS, CDR2 YYNGEE. The CDR3 reads CASSVGGATGELFF. The CDR3 nucleotides are TGTGCCAGCAGCGTTGGGGGCGCTACCGGGGAGCTGTTTTTT.

The chain is built from TRBV6-5 and TRBJ2-7, with TRBD2 matching over 9 bases. The CDR3 is made up of 14 amino acids. With V trimmed by 4 bases and J by 3 bases, 4 bases remained unmatched. Germline loops: CDR1 MNHEY, CDR2 SVGAGI. Here the CDR3 reads CASSSLAGIYEQYF. The DNA for the CDR3 is TGTGCCAGCAGTTCCCTAGCGGGGATCTACGAGCAGTACTTC.